This TCR beta chain appears in the sequencing data of a study of blood T cell repertoires in COVID-19. Study details: There were acute and convalescent COVID-19 samples, and they came from the United States, Italy and Spain. Sample material is recorded as cDNA or gDNA derived from T cells, B-cell-depleted T cells, or PBMCs.

This CDR3 has 14 amino acids. J gave up 1 base and V 2 bases, and 0 bases lay outside the gene matches. Germline V gene data show CDR1 as SGHRS and CDR2 as YFSETQ. The table lists this clone with a count of one. Authors' data handling: Reference gene primer amplification in the assay estimated nucleated cell counts. Method: immunoSEQ multiplex PCR; TCRdb's copy keeps in-frame clones and lacks some. Clone size and the V and J calls come from that table; the DNA yielded D and trimming. This table has about 21,000 clones, 91% appearing once. The genes are TRBV5-1 and TRBJ2-7; 10 nucleotides agree with TRBD2. This receptor was taken from a man aged 65-85 years with active COVID-19. Source material: peripheral blood. The CDR3 protein is CASSLAGGSYEQYF. The CDR3 coding sequence is TGCGCCAGCAGCTTAGCGGGGGGGTCCTACGAGCAGTACTTC.